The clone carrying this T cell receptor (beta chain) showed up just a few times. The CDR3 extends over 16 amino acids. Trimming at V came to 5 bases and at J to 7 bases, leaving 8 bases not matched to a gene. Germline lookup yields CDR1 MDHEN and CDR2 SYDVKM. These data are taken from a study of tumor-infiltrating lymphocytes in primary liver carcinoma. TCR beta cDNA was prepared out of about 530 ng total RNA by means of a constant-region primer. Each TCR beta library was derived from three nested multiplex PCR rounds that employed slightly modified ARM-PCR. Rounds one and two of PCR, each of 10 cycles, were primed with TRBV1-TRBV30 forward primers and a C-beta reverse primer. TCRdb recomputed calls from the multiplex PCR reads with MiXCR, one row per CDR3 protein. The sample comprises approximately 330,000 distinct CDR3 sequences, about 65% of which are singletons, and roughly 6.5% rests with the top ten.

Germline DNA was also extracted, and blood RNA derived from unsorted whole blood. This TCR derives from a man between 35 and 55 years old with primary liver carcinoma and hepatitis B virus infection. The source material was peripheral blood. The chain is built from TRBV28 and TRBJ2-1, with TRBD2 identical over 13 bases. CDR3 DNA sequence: TGTGCCAGCAGTCCTCAAGGACTAGCGGGAGATAATGAGCAGTTCTTC. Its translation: CASSPQGLAGDNEQFF.